A single sample is the source of the 25 T cell receptor beta chains below, sequenced in a study of blood T cells in healthy people across ages. It was with a sample-barcoded 5' primer and a J-beta primer mix that a second PCR of roughly 7 to 12 cycles was run. A single record per CDR3 protein comes from TCRdb applying MiXCR to the 5' RACE reads. In the table there are about 800,000 distinct CDR3 sequences, roughly 60% of which are singletons. Sequenced input: blood. The receptors shown here come from a young man in good health.

There are many counts of this clonotype. V usage is TRBV6-5 and J usage is TRBJ1-4; the match to TRBD1 covers 11 bases. Germline V lookup: CDR1 MNHEY, CDR2 SVGAGI. The CDR3 totals 13 residues. V gave up 5 bases and J gave up 10 bases; unmatched junction bases: 3. CDR3 residues: CASSQDRGRKLFF. Here the CDR3 DNA reads TGTGCCAGCAGTCAGGACAGGGGGCGAAAACTGTTTTTT.

This clonotype was counted only a few times. The chain recombines TRBV27 with TRBJ2-1; 8 bases are shared with TRBD1. Germline assignment: CDR1 MNHEY and CDR2 SMNVEV (reference sequence). The CDR3 is 13 amino acids. V shed 10 bases and J 5 bases; nucleotides not matched to a gene: 7. This CDR3 reads CATTGQEHNEQFF. CDR3 in DNA: TGTGCCACCACGGGACAGGAACACAATGAGCAGTTCTTC.

This chain uses TRBV20-1 with TRBJ1-2; D call uncertain. V was shortened by 6 bases and J by 3 bases, with 8 bases between the two germline ends. The CDR3 spans 11 residues. Germline V gene sequence: CDR1 DFQATT, CDR2 SNEGSKA (reference sequence). As DNA, the CDR3 is TGCAGTGCGGAGGTGTACTATGGCTACACCTTC. This translates into CSAEVYYGYTF.

The rearrangement uses TRBV3-1 and TRBJ2-4, with D uncertain. TRBJ2-7 matches the DNA end more closely, so the J call is doubtful. The CDR3 is made up of 14 amino acids. Per germline, CDR1 LGHDT and CDR2 YNNKEL (reference sequence). CDR3 loop: CASSQDVEPYEQYF. The DNA for the CDR3 is TGTGCCAGCAGCCAAGACGTTGAACCCTACGAGCAGTACTTC.

The chain has TRBV7-2 and TRBJ2-7, with TRBD1 identical over 8 bases. The CDR3 is 15 amino acids. V gave up 4 bases and J gave up 2 bases; unmatched junction bases: 7. CDR1 and CDR2 (germline): SGHTA, FQGNSA. This CDR3 is CASSSRDRMTYEQYF. CDR3 nucleotide sequence: TGTGCCAGCAGCTCCCGGGACAGGATGACCTACGAGCAGTACTTC.

The genes are TRBV7-6 and TRBJ2-4; weak D call: TRBD1 (5 bases). CDR1 SGHVS and CDR2 FNYEAQ come from the germline V gene. The CDR3 spans 18 residues. The ends were cut back, 5 bases at V and 0 bases at J, with 20 bases in the middle. CDR3 loop: CASSPQAGHTLAKNIQYF. The CDR3 DNA is TGTGCCAGCAGCCCCCAGGCAGGACATACCCTAGCCAAAAACATTCAGTACTTC.

V and J are TRBV6-2 or TRBV6-3 and TRBJ2-5; either TRBD1 or TRBD2 may fit D (5 bases each). The V and J ends lost 5 bases and 11 bases respectively, with 21 bases between them. Germline V gene sequence: CDR1 MNHEY, CDR2 SVGEGT. The CDR3 extends over 14 amino acids. The CDR3 nucleotides read TGTGCCAGCAGTCTCACCCGGGGAATAGGGGAGCAGTACTTC. Protein: CASSLTRGIGEQYF.

The chain is built from TRBV6-2 or TRBV6-3 and TRBJ2-7; 8 nucleotides line up with TRBD1. The germline V gene has CDR1 MNHEY and CDR2 SVGEGT. The length of the CDR3 is 14 residues. V lost 7 bases, J lost 0 bases, and 5 bases stayed unmatched. CDR3 residues: CASTIQGDSYEQYF. CDR3 nucleotides: TGTGCCAGCACTATACAGGGGGACTCCTACGAGCAGTACTTC.

V usage is TRBV11-2 and J usage is TRBJ2-7; D possibly corresponds to TRBD1 (6 bases). Germline assignment: CDR1 SGHAT and CDR2 FQNNGV. CDR3 length: 16 residues. The V gene lost 1 base and the J gene lost 6 bases, with 19 bases spanning the gap. CDR3 protein: CASSLGRTQGLSEQYF. The CDR3 nucleotides read TGTGCCAGCAGCTTAGGTCGGACACAGGGTCTGTCCGAGCAGTACTTC.

The chain combines TRBV6-2 or TRBV6-3 with TRBJ2-1; D unresolved. The CDR3 is 12 amino acids. In germline, CDR1 is MNHEY, CDR2 SVGEGT. Trimming stripped 7 bases from V and 4 bases from J, with 8 bases between. The CDR3 DNA follows: TGTGCCAGCAAATTTATATACAATGAGCAGTTCTTC. Its translation: CASKFIYNEQFF.

The V gene is TRBV20-1, the J gene TRBJ1-6, with D possibly TRBD1 on 5 matching bases. Germline CDR1 reads DFQATT; CDR2 reads SNEGSKA (reference sequence). The germline V and J ends were trimmed by 3 bases and 9 bases, with 12 bases remaining between them. The CDR3 extends over 13 amino acids. CDR3 bases: TGCAGTGCTAGTCCCAGGGTTGGTTCACCCCTCCACTTT. As protein: CSASPRVGSPLHF.

This chain links TRBV28 with TRBJ2-5; possibly TRBD2 for D (6 bases). The length of the CDR3 is 12 residues. CDR1 and CDR2 (germline): MDHEN, SYDVKM. The ends were cut back, 3 bases at V and 11 bases at J, with 13 bases in the middle. The CDR3 sequence is CASSFNPREQYF. The CDR3 DNA follows: TGTGCCAGCAGTTTCAACCCCCGGGAGCAGTACTTC.

This clonotype occurred many times. The CDR3 sequence: CASSLVGSSYNEQFF. Written as DNA, the CDR3 is TGTGCCAGCAGTCTCGTTGGGAGCTCCTACAATGAGCAGTTCTTC. This chain links TRBV7-2 with TRBJ2-1; D is possibly TRBD2 (5 bases). Germline CDR1 SGHTA, CDR2 FQGNSA. V was clipped by 6 bases and J by 0 bases, with 12 bases between them. CDR3 length equals 15 residues.

Note on this clonotype: Relative to the germline gene, one junction end is altered; a read error may explain this. This chain links TRBV6-1 with TRBJ2-7; D possibly corresponds to TRBD1 (6 bases). The CDR3 spans 15 residues. CDR1 MNHNS and CDR2 SASEGT come from the germline V gene. The CDR3 protein is CASSEHGQFPYGQYF. The CDR3 nucleotides are TGTGCCAGCAGTGAACACGGACAGTTCCCCTACGGGCAGTACTTC.

V and J are TRBV7-9 and TRBJ2-4, with TRBD2 identical over 7 bases. The J call is uncertain, as TRBJ2-7 better fits the DNA end. The CDR3 covers 14 residues. Germline assignment: CDR1 SEHNR and CDR2 FQNEAQ (reference sequence). The CDR3 nucleotides are TGTGCCAGCAGCCCGCTAGCGGCCACCTACGAGCAGTACTTC. This sequence encodes CASSPLAATYEQYF.

This clonotype was picked up a small number of times. The chain is built from TRBV20-1 and TRBJ1-6, with D uncertain. There are 15 residues in the CDR3. Germline CDR1 and CDR2: DFQATT and SNEGSKA (reference sequence). Trimming took 2 bases from V and 7 from J, leaving 15 bases between them. CDR3 sequence (DNA): TGCAGTGCTAGAATCCAGGCTCTATGGAATTCACCCCTCCACTTT. Protein product: CSARIQALWNSPLHF.

CDR3: CSVVIGREAFF. CDR3 sequence (DNA): TGCAGCGTTGTTATCGGCAGAGAAGCTTTCTTT. This sequence joins TRBV29-1 and TRBJ1-1; D is undetermined. The CDR3 is 11 residues long. Germline V lookup: CDR1 SQVTM, CDR2 ANQGSEA. The V end lost 4 bases, the J end lost 8 bases, and 11 bases lay between the germline ends.

This clonotype was counted between two and nine times. This chain joins TRBV7-2 and TRBJ2-1; D may be TRBD1 or TRBD2 (5 bases each). V was cut by 6 bases and J by 4 bases, with 13 bases left in between. Germline V gives CDR1 SGHTA, CDR2 FQGNSA. The CDR3 runs 14 residues. In nucleotides, the CDR3 is TGTGCCAGCAGGGGACGAGCGGCTTACAATGAGCAGTTCTTC. Its translation is CASRGRAAYNEQFF.

This clonotype was seen a handful of times. The chain uses TRBV6-5 and TRBJ1-1; D ambiguous. Germline values: CDR1 MNHEY, CDR2 SVGAGI. The length of the CDR3 is 11 residues. The V end lost 8 bases, the J end lost 5 bases, and 9 bases lay between the germline ends. For the CDR3, the DNA is TGTGCCAGCGGGGTTGGGACTGAAGCTTTCTTT. Residues: CASGVGTEAFF.

The V gene is TRBV5-1, the J gene TRBJ2-3; no clear D gene. V was clipped by 3 bases and J by 4 bases, with 6 bases between them. There are 12 residues in the CDR3. From germline, CDR1 is SGHRS and CDR2 YFSETQ. The CDR3 loop is CASSSRADTQYF. The CDR3 region has the DNA TGCGCCAGCAGCTCACGGGCAGATACGCAGTATTTT.

The V call is TRBV2, the J call TRBJ1-6; 7 bases line up with TRBD1. Germline CDR1 and CDR2: SNHLY and FYNNEI. The CDR3 loop spans 16 amino acids. Unmatched junction bases numbered 7, after V lost 1 base and J lost 7 bases. The CDR3 spells CASSEEGTANNSPLHF. The CDR3 bases are TGTGCCAGCAGTGAAGAAGGGACAGCAAACAATTCACCCCTCCACTTT.

This clonotype was seen just once. The chain couples TRBV7-8 to TRBJ2-5, with no clear D. The CDR3 has 14 amino acids. Germline assignment: CDR1 SGHVS and CDR2 FQNEAQ. V was pared by 2 bases and J by 5 bases, with 12 bases between. The CDR3 bases are TGTGCCAGCAGCTTACGATGGGATCGGGAGACCCAGTACTTC. It translates to CASSLRWDRETQYF.

This clonotype was counted only a few times. The gene calls are TRBV29-1 and TRBJ2-1, with 10 positions matching TRBD2. Trimming took 6 bases from V and 9 from J; bases not matched to a gene: 8. This CDR3 contains 13 residues. The germline CDR1 and CDR2 sequences are SQVTM and ANQGSEA. The CDR3 DNA is TGCAGCGTCTGTCCTAGCGGGAGTGGTGAGCAGTTCTTC. The encoded protein is CSVCPSGSGEQFF.

The count of this clonotype is one. V gene TRBV7-9 combines with J gene TRBJ1-5; D unresolved. From germline, CDR1 is SEHNR and CDR2 FQNEAQ (reference sequence). The CDR3 has 12 amino acids. V was cut by 5 bases and J by 10 bases, with 12 bases left in between. The CDR3 spells CASSRTPNPQHF. CDR3 in DNA: TGTGCCAGCAGCCGGACCCCCAATCCCCAGCATTTT.

The chain uses TRBV11-2 and TRBJ2-5; a possible D gene is TRBD2 (5 bases). This CDR3 spans 12 amino acids. Germline V gene sequence: CDR1 SGHAT, CDR2 FQNNGV. V was cut by 5 bases and J by 12 bases, with 16 bases left in between. CDR3 amino acids: CASSLGGLLEYF. CDR3 bases: TGTGCCAGCAGCCTCGGCGGGCTACTGGAGTACTTC.